This T cell receptor (beta chain) originates from a study of T cells in Graves' hyperthyroidism and ophthalmopathy. On this clonotype itself: Its target is unknown.

Study conclusions and caveats: Appearing also in blood were most of the thyroid clonotypes expanded above 0.001.

The CDR3 has 11 amino acids. Germline CDR1 DFQATT, CDR2 SNEGSKA (reference sequence). The V and J ends lost 3 bases and 1 base respectively, with 4 bases between them. It was RNA transcripts that yielded the amplified TCR beta CDR3 regions. Carried out on the TCR CDR3, a first-round RT-PCR used the HTBI primer set. TCRdb itself ran the multiplex PCR reads through MiXCR, one entry per CDR3 protein. The sample carries approximately 58,000 distinct CDR3 sequences, 49% recorded once. Under 3 months was the duration of disease in ophthalmopathy patients, who also had a Clinical Activity Score of at least 3 and a NOSPECS grade of at least 4.

This sequence was found in a young woman with Graves' ophthalmopathy. Sequences were obtained from blood. V usage is TRBV20-1 and J usage is TRBJ2-7; D not resolved. The CDR3 nucleotides read TGCAGTGCTAGCGGTTCCTACGAGCAGTACTTC. It encodes CSASGSYEQYF.